These 19 T cell receptor beta chains share one sample of origin, sequenced in a study of blood T cell repertoires in COVID-19 (dated by TCRdb to 2018 to 2020). Library generation was performed with the immunoSEQ multiplex PCR assay. TCRdb provides this immuneACCESS table in a form limited to in-frame rearrangements. Some clones are lacking; in checked studies, under half of them reflect an unresolved V gene, and why the rest are absent is not known. This sample comprises a few hundred thousand clones, roughly nine tenths of them detected only once. Of the sample, around 10% is held by the ten largest clones. The specimen sequenced was peripheral blood. These receptors were collected from a man aged 40-49 years who had recovered from COVID-19.

The chain combines TRBV6-1 with TRBJ2-7; 8 bases align to TRBD2. Germline CDR1 is MNHNS and CDR2 is SASEGT. The CDR3 has 17 residues. The J segment lost 6 bases and the V segment lost 0 bases, leaving 13 bases of the junction unmatched. This chain's CDR3 is CASSEALTGGPRPEQYF. CDR3 DNA sequence: TGTGCCAGCAGTGAAGCTTTAACGGGAGGGCCTCGACCCGAGCAGTACTTC.

This sequence joins TRBV7-6 and TRBJ2-5; 8 positions match TRBD2. CDR1 and CDR2 (germline): SGHVS, FNYEAQ. The CDR3 is made up of 14 amino acids. V was pared by 1 base and J by 7 bases, with 5 bases of the junction left unmatched. For the CDR3, the DNA is TGTGCCAGCAGCTTAGAACTAGCGGATCGGACCCAGTACTTC. Translating it yields CASSLELADRTQYF.

This chain joins TRBV5-1 and TRBJ1-1; no definite D call. V lost 1 base, J lost 0 bases, and 10 bases lay in between. Germline CDR1 reads SGHRS; CDR2 reads YFSETQ. The CDR3 sequence is 15 residues long. The CDR3 coding sequence is TGCGCCAGCAGCTTGTACGCGGGCATGAACACTGAAGCTTTCTTT. Amino acid sequence: CASSLYAGMNTEAFF.

The genes are TRBV7-9 and TRBJ2-1; D is perhaps TRBD2 (6 bases). CDR1 SEHNR and CDR2 FQNEAQ come from the germline V gene (reference sequence). The CDR3 extends over 14 amino acids. V dropped 7 bases and J dropped 1 base, with 11 bases sitting between them. In DNA, the CDR3 is TGTGCCAGCACCTCGGGACTTTCCTACAATGAGCAGTTCTTC. This translates into CASTSGLSYNEQFF.

The gene calls are TRBV30 and TRBJ2-1; TRBD1 agrees at 12 bases. Unmatched junction bases numbered 5, after V lost 1 base and J lost 4 bases. Per the germline V gene, CDR1 is GTSNPN and CDR2 is SVGIG (reference sequence). There are 16 residues in the CDR3. In DNA form, the CDR3 reads TGTGCCTGGAGTGAGGGACAGGGGGCAAGGTACAATGAGCAGTTCTTC. Translation: CAWSEGQGARYNEQFF.

This clone was recorded once. The chain is built from TRBV15 and TRBJ2-1; perhaps TRBD2 as D (6 bases). V was pared by 0 bases and J by 9 bases, with 27 bases between. This CDR3 is 19 amino acids long. CDR1 is LNHNV and CDR2 is YYDKDF in the germline V gene (reference sequence). CDR3 sequence reads: CATSRDGPRISGGMGEQFF. Written as DNA, the CDR3 is TGTGCCACCAGCAGAGACGGCCCGCGCATTAGCGGAGGGATGGGTGAGCAGTTCTTC.

In DNA form, the CDR3 reads TGTGCCAGCAGCTTGGAACGGGGGAAAGAGACCCAGTACTTC. It codes for CASSLERGKETQYF. The rearrangement joins TRBV5-6 to TRBJ2-5, with D perhaps TRBD2 (6 bases). The CDR3 totals 14 residues. Germline CDR1 is SGHDT and CDR2 is YYEEEE. Trimming pared 0 bases from V and 3 bases from J, leaving 9 bases between.

The chain couples TRBV2 to TRBJ1-5; TRBD1 agrees at 7 bases. This CDR3 is 14 amino acids long. CDR1 is SNHLY and CDR2 is FYNNEI in the germline V gene. V was pared by 3 bases and J by 5 bases, with 4 bases of the junction left unmatched. CDR3 bases: TGTGCCAGCAGTGACCGACAGGGCTATCAGCCCCAGCATTTT. This translates into CASSDRQGYQPQHF.

The genes are TRBV7-2 and TRBJ2-1; TRBD1 might be the D (7 bases). Trimming took 2 bases from V and 7 from J, leaving 15 bases between them. The germline gives CDR1 SGHTA, CDR2 FQGNSA. This CDR3 region has 15 residues. CDR3 DNA: TGTGCCAGCAGCTTACGACAGGGAGGCATTAATGAGCAGTTCTTC. Its translation: CASSLRQGGINEQFF. Combining the CDR3 with reference TRBV7-2 and TRBJ2-1 gives the whole variable domain GAGVSQSPSNKVTEKGKDVELRCDPISGHTALYWYRQSLGQGLEFLIYFQGNSAPDKSGLPSDRFSAERTGGSVSTLTIQRTQQEDSAVYLCASSLRQGGINEQFFGPGTRLTVL.

The count of this clone is one. The V gene is TRBV18, the J gene TRBJ2-5; D call uncertain. This CDR3 region has 14 residues. The V and J ends lost 1 base and 2 bases respectively, with 8 bases between them. The germline CDR1 and CDR2 sequences are KGHSH and LQKENI. The CDR3 DNA reads as TGTGCCAGCTCACCACTTGGCGGACAAGAGACCCAGTACTTC. Translated: CASSPLGGQETQYF.

This clone appeared once. The chain carries TRBV6-6 and TRBJ2-1, with 12 bases fitting TRBD2. This CDR3 is 16 amino acids long. Germline V gene sequence: CDR1 MNHNY, CDR2 SVGAGI (reference sequence). Trimming took 5 bases from V and 6 from J; bases not matched to a gene: 8. As DNA, the CDR3 is TGTGCCAGCAGTACACCGGGACTAGCGGGTACCAATGAGCAGTTCTTC. Translation: CASSTPGLAGTNEQFF.

The V call is TRBV27, the J call TRBJ1-5; D gene uncertain. The ends were cut back, 6 bases at V and 0 bases at J, with 12 bases in the middle. CDR1 is MNHEY and CDR2 is SMNVEV in the germline V gene (reference sequence). The CDR3 is 15 residues long. The CDR3 spells CASRSQMYSNQPQHF. CDR3 nucleotide sequence: TGTGCCAGCAGATCCCAGATGTATAGCAATCAGCCCCAGCATTTT.

The V call is TRBV7-9, the J call TRBJ1-2; maybe TRBD1 (6 bases). This CDR3 comprises 15 residues. V was clipped by 5 bases and J by 4 bases, with 17 bases between them. Germline CDR1 and CDR2: SEHNR and FQNEAQ (reference sequence). Here the CDR3 reads CASSTTPGETYGYTF. CDR3 bases: TGTGCCAGCAGCACCACCCCAGGGGAGACCTATGGCTACACCTTC.

The V call is TRBV6-6, the J call TRBJ2-7, with D perhaps matching TRBD1 (6 bases). The CDR3 is 12 residues long. Per germline, CDR1 MNHNY and CDR2 SVGAGI (reference sequence). Deletions cut 6 bases from V and 3 bases from J, with 9 bases between. CDR3 in DNA: TGTGCCAGCAGCCTACAGGGCTACGAGCAGTACTTC. It is translated as CASSLQGYEQYF.

J is TRBJ2-1 and V is TRBV3-1 (or the pseudogene TRBV3-2), with 11 bases aligning to TRBD2. This CDR3 is 18 amino acids long. The germline V gene encodes CDR1 LGHDT and CDR2 YNNKEL (reference sequence). V lost 0 bases and J lost 8; bases outside the gene matches: 12. The chain's CDR3 is CASSQDPLLAGVLDEQFF. The CDR3 DNA reads TGTGCCAGCAGCCAAGATCCATTACTAGCGGGAGTATTAGATGAGCAGTTCTTC.

There are a few counts of this clone. V usage is TRBV5-1 and J usage is TRBJ1-1; TRBD1 matches at 7 bases. The germline CDR1 and CDR2 sequences are SGHRS and YFSETQ. V lost 2 bases and J lost 5; bases outside the gene matches: 9. CDR3 size: 15 residues. CDR3 nucleotides: TGCGCCAGCAGCTTTCGACAGGGAGCTGCGACTGAAGCTTTCTTT. Residues: CASSFRQGAATEAFF.

About this clone: This likely comes from a read error, as the CDR3 has no conserved phenylalanine or tryptophan at its end. It is unclear where the CDR3 begins or ends on the DNA, so no DNA is shown, and the CDR3 is as TCRdb lists it. The rearrangement joins TRBV20-1 to TRBJ1-1; TRBD1 is the table's D call, not checked against the DNA. The V gene's germline CDR1 is DFQATT and CDR2 SNEGSKA (reference sequence). The CDR3 is 9 amino acids long, termini counted. The CDR3 region is CSAPWPGGI.

The V call is TRBV30, the J call TRBJ1-1; D is perhaps TRBD1 (5 bases). From germline, CDR1 is GTSNPN and CDR2 SVGIG (reference sequence). Between the trimmed V and J ends, which lost 2 bases and 1 base, there was a span of 11 bases. The CDR3 is 14 residues long. CDR3: CAWSPGLRNTEAFF. CDR3 bases: TGTGCCTGGAGTCCGGGACTCAGGAACACTGAAGCTTTCTTT.

This clone was counted a single time. The CDR3 DNA follows: TGTGCCAGCAGCTTGAGGACTAGCGGGACAGAGACCCAGTACTTC. Its translation is CASSLRTSGTETQYF. V and J are TRBV5-4 and TRBJ2-5; 12 nucleotides match TRBD2. Germline V gene lookup returns CDR1 SGHNT and CDR2 YYREEE (reference sequence). V was clipped by 1 base and J by 4 bases; unmatched bases: 2. There are 15 residues in the CDR3.